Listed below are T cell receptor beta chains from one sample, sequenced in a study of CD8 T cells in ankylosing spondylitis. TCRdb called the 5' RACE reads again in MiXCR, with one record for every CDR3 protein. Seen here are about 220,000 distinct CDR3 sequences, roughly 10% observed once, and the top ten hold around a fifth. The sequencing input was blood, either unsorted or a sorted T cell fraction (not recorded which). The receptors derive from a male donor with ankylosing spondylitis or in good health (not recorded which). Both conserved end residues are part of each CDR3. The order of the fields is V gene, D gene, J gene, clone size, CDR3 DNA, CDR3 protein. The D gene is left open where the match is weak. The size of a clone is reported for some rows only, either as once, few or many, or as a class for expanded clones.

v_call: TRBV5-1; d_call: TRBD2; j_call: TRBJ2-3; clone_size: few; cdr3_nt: TGCGCCAGCAGCTACCAGCGGGGAACTAGCACAGATACGCAGTATTTT; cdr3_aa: CASSYQRGTSTDTQYF
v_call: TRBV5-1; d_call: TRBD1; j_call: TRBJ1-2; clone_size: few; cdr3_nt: TGCGCCAGCAGCGCGGACAGGCTAAACTATGGCTACACCTTC; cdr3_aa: CASSADRLNYGYTF
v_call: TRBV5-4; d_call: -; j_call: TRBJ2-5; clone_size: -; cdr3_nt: TGTGCCAGCAGGTCAAACAGGGTTGGGGGATACCAAGAGACCCAGTACTTC; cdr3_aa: CASRSNRVGGYQETQYF
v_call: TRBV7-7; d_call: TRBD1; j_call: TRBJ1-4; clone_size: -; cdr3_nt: TGTGCTAGCAGCTTACCCGGACAGGGTAAAGAAAAACTGTTTTTT; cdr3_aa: CASSLPGQGKEKLFF
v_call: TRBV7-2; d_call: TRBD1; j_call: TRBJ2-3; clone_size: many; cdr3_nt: TGTGCCAGCAGCTTAGTGGGACAGGTGGGAGATACGCAGTATTTT; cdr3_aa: CASSLVGQVGDTQYF
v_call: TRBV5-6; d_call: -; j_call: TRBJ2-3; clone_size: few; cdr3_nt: TGTGCCAGCAGCAATTGGGGTGGCGGGGGCCTTAGCACAGATACGCAGTATTTT; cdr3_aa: CASSNWGGGGLSTDTQYF
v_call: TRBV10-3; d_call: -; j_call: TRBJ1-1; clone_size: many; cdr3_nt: TGTGCCACCAAAGCGGACGGAGAGAACACTGAAGCTTTCTTT; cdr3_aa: CATKADGENTEAFF
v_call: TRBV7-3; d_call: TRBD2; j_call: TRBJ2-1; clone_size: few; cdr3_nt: TGTGCCAGCAGCTTAAGGCCCGGTAGCGGGGCCAAGCAGTTCTTC; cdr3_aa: CASSLRPGSGAKQFF
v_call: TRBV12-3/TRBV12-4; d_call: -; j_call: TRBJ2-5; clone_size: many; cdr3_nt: TGTGCCAGCAGTACCGACCCACAGGGTGCTCAAGAGACCCAGTACTTC; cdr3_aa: CASSTDPQGAQETQYF
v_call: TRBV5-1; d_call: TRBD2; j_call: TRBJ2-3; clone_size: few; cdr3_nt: TGCGCCAGCAGAAGCGGAGGCGGGGGGGCCGCAGATACGCAGTATTTT; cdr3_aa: CASRSGGGGAADTQYF
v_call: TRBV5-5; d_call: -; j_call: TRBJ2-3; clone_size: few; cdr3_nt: TGTGCCAGCAGCCTAAACCCTCGGGGAGGTGATACGCAGTATTTT; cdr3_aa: CASSLNPRGGDTQYF
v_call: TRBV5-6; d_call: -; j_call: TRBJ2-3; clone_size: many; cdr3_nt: TGTGCCAGCAGCGGCCAGCTAACTGTAGATACGCAGTATTTT; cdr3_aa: CASSGQLTVDTQYF
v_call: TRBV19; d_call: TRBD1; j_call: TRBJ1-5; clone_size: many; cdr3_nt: TGTGCCAGTACCACCCCCCGGGACAGGGCCAATCAGCCCCAGCATTTT; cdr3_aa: CASTTPRDRANQPQHF
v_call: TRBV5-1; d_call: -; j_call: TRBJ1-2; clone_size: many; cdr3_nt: TGCGCCAGCAGCTTGACCCCGACAAATAACTATGGCTACACCTTC; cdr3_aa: CASSLTPTNNYGYTF
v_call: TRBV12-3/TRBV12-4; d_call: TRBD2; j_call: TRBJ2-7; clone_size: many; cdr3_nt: TGTGCCAGCAGTTTCCAGGGACTAGCGGGGAATTACGAGCAGTACTTC; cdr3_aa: CASSFQGLAGNYEQYF
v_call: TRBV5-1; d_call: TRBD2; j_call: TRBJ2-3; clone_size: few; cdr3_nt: TGCGCCAGCAGAATGCGGGGGGGCACCGCGACAGATACGCAGTATTTT; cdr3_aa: CASRMRGGTATDTQYF
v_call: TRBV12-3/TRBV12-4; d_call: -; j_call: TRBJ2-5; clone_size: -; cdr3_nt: TGTGCCAGCAGCCCCCCGCCGGGGCGGCCCCAAGAGACCCAGTACTTC; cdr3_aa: CASSPPPGRPQETQYF
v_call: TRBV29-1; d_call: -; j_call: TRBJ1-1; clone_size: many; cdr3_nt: TGCAGCAACTCTCCGCAGGGGAGCACTGAAGCTTTCTTT; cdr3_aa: CSNSPQGSTEAFF
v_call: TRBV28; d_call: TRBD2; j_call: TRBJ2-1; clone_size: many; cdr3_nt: TGTGCCAGCAGTTCTCGAACCCCGGGGCTAGCGGGGGTGGATGAGCAGTTCTTC; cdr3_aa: CASSSRTPGLAGVDEQFF
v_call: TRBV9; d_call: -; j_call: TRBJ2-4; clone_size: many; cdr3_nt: TGTGCCAGCAGCGCGGAAAACATTCAGTACTTC; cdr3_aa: CASSAENIQYF
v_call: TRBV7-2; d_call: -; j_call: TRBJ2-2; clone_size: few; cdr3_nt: TGTGCCAGCAGCTTAGTACCGACTTTCAGCACCGGGGAGCTGTTTTTT; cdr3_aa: CASSLVPTFSTGELFF
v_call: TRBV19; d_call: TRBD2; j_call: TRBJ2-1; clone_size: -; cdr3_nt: TGTGCCACCAGGACTAGCGGAGGCAATGAGCAGTTCTTC; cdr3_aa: CATRTSGGNEQFF
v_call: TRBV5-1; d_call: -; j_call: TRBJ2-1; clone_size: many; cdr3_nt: TGCGCCAGCAGCTTGAGGACCGATAGTAATGAGCAGTTCTTC; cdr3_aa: CASSLRTDSNEQFF
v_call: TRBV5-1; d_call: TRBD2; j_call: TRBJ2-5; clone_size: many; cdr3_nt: TGCGCCAGCAGCTGGGGGACTAGCGGGCAATTGGAAGAGACCCAGTACTTC; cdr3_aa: CASSWGTSGQLEETQYF
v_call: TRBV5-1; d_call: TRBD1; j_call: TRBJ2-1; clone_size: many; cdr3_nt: TGCGCCAGCAGCTTGGAGAAATCCGGGACAGGTAACAATGAGCAGTTCTTC; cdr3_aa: CASSLEKSGTGNNEQFF
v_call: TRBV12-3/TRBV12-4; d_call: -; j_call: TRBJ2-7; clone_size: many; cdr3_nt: TGTGCCAGCAGTTTCGACGACTACGAGCAGTACTTC; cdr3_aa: CASSFDDYEQYF